The rows below give T cell receptor beta chains drawn from one sample of a study of CD8+ T cells in alopecia areata. Only in-frame clones appear in the TCRdb table, and some are missing; sequencing was by immunoSEQ multiplex PCR. This table has about 180,000 clones, roughly half appearing once. Material: CD8+ T cells sorted from blood, obtained at roughly week 52, from a patient treated with tofacitinib. The receptors were sampled from a human donor with alopecia areata. CDR3s include the opening cysteine and the closing phenylalanine or tryptophan. The D gene is left open where the match is weak. Clone sizes are given selectively: once, few, many, or a class where the clone is expanded.

size: .
J: TRBJ2-5
D: TRBD1
V: TRBV5-1
CDR3: CASSSGQGAGETQYF
DNA: TGCGCCAGCAGCTCCGGACAGGGGGCAGGGGAGACCCAGTACTTC

size: .
J: TRBJ2-5
D: .
V: TRBV2
CDR3: CASDSGRETQYF
DNA: TGTGCCAGCGACAGCGGGCGCGAGACCCAGTACTTC

size: .
J: TRBJ2-1
D: .
V: TRBV30
CDR3: CAWSAHRDTEQFF
DNA: TGTGCCTGGAGCGCCCACAGGGATACTGAGCAGTTCTTC

size: .
J: TRBJ2-3
D: .
V: TRBV7-3
CDR3: CASSLMGDSTDTQYF
DNA: TGTGCCAGCAGCTTAATGGGAGATAGCACAGATACGCAGTATTTT

size: .
J: TRBJ1-1
D: .
V: TRBV5-6
CDR3: CASSSGTPTEAFF
DNA: TGTGCCAGCAGCTCCGGGACGCCCACTGAAGCTTTCTTT

size: .
J: TRBJ1-6
D: .
V: TRBV30
CDR3: CAWSVREKYEDSPLHF
DNA: TGTGCCTGGAGTGTCAGGGAGAAATATGAGGATTCACCCCTCCACTTT

size: .
J: TRBJ2-7
D: .
V: TRBV19
CDR3: CASSIVQDGPYEQYF
DNA: TGTGCCAGTAGTATTGTTCAGGACGGTCCCTACGAGCAGTACTTC

size: few
J: TRBJ2-2
D: .
V: TRBV4-3
CDR3: CASSQGAAGTTGELFF
DNA: TGCGCCAGCAGCCAAGGGGCTGCAGGGACCACCGGGGAGCTGTTTTTT

size: .
J: TRBJ2-5
D: TRBD1
V: TRBV7-8
CDR3: CASRSDRGGKTQYF
DNA: TGTGCCAGCAGATCGGACAGGGGCGGGAAGACCCAGTACTTC

size: few
J: TRBJ1-1
D: .
V: TRBV13
CDR3: CASIPGWGNTEAFF
DNA: TGTGCCAGCATCCCGGGATGGGGAAACACTGAAGCTTTCTTT

size: .
J: TRBJ2-3
D: .
V: TRBV6-5
CDR3: CASSEDVYTDTQYF
DNA: TGTGCCAGCAGTGAAGATGTCTACACAGATACGCAGTATTTT

size: .
J: TRBJ2-2
D: TRBD1
V: TRBV7-9
CDR3: CASSPIDRGRRGTGELFF
DNA: TGTGCCAGCAGCCCTATCGACAGGGGGCGGCGAGGCACCGGGGAGCTGTTTTTT

size: .
J: TRBJ1-5
D: .
V: TRBV5-6
CDR3: CASSLKHNQPQHF
DNA: TGTGCCAGCAGCTTAAAGCACAATCAGCCCCAGCATTTT

size: few
J: TRBJ2-1
D: TRBD1
V: TRBV13
CDR3: CASSFGTGLGNEQFF
DNA: TGTGCCAGCAGCTTCGGGACAGGGTTGGGCAATGAGCAGTTCTTC

size: .
J: TRBJ1-2
D: .
V: TRBV29-1
CDR3: CSAWARGYGYTF
DNA: TGCAGCGCCTGGGCCCGCGGCTATGGCTACACCTTC

size: many
J: TRBJ1-2
D: TRBD1
V: TRBV29-1
CDR3: CSVPGQGSLNYGYTF
DNA: TGCAGCGTACCCGGACAGGGGAGCCTCAACTATGGCTACACCTTC

size: .
J: TRBJ2-1
D: TRBD2
V: TRBV6-5
CDR3: CASSQRLAGVNEQFF
DNA: TGTGCCAGCAGTCAGCGACTAGCGGGGGTCAATGAGCAGTTCTTC

size: .
J: TRBJ1-1
D: .
V: TRBV30
CDR3: CAWRIGPGNTEAFF
DNA: TGTGCCTGGAGAATAGGCCCAGGGAACACTGAAGCTTTCTTT

size: once
J: TRBJ1-2
D: .
V: TRBV11-2
CDR3: CASSPGFYGYTF
DNA: TGTGCCAGCAGCCCCGGGTTCTATGGCTACACCTTC

size: .
J: TRBJ1-2
D: .
V: TRBV14
CDR3: CASSPRGRRYYGYTF
DNA: TGTGCCAGCAGCCCCCGCGGCAGGCGCTATTATGGCTACACCTTC

size: few
J: TRBJ2-7
D: .
V: TRBV27
CDR3: CASSKGFGQYF
DNA: TGTGCCAGCAGTAAGGGTTTTGGGCAGTACTTC

size: .
J: TRBJ1-1
D: .
V: TRBV4-1
CDR3: CASSQDRGTEAFF
DNA: TGCGCCAGCAGCCAAGACAGGGGCACTGAAGCTTTCTTT

size: .
J: TRBJ2-3
D: TRBD1
V: TRBV5-4
CDR3: CASREGRQGAGTDTQYF
DNA: TGTGCCAGCAGGGAGGGACGACAGGGGGCAGGGACAGATACGCAGTATTTT

size: .
J: TRBJ2-2
D: .
V: TRBV15
CDR3: CATSRARTSTGELFF
DNA: TGTGCCACCAGCAGAGCAAGGACCTCCACCGGGGAGCTGTTTTTT

size: once
J: TRBJ1-2
D: .
V: TRBV29-1
CDR3: CSVGPISGYTF
DNA: TGCAGCGTTGGTCCAATCTCGGGCTACACCTTC

size: few
J: TRBJ2-7
D: TRBD2
V: TRBV4-2
CDR3: CASSQEGEGLSYEQYF
DNA: TGTGCCAGCAGCCAAGAAGGGGAGGGGCTGTCCTACGAGCAGTACTTC

size: .
J: TRBJ2-7
D: .
V: TRBV2
CDR3: CASSESLPVAYEQYF
DNA: TGTGCCAGCAGTGAAAGTCTCCCGGTGGCCTACGAGCAGTACTTC

size: .
J: TRBJ1-1
D: TRBD1
V: TRBV13
CDR3: CASSLGQGTAFF
DNA: TGTGCCAGCAGTCTCGGACAGGGCACGGCTTTCTTT